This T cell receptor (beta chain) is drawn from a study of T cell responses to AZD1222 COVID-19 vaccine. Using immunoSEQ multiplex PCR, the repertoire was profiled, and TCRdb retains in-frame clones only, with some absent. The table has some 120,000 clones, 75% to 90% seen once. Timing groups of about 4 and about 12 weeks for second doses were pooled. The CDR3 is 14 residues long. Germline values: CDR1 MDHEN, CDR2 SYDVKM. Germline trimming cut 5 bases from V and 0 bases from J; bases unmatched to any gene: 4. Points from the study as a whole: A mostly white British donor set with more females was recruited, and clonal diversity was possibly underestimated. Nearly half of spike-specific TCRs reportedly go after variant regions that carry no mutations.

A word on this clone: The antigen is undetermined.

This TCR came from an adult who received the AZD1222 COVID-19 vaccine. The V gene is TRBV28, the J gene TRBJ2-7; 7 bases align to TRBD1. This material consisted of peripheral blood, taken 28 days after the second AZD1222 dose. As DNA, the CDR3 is TGTGCCAGCAGTCGACAGGGAAGCTCCTACGAGCAGTACTTC. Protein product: CASSRQGSSYEQYF. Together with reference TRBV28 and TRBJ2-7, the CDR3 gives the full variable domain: DVKVTQSSRYLVKRTGEKVFLECVQDMDHENMFWYRQDPGLGLRLIYFSYDVKMKEKGDIPEGYSVSREKKERFSLILESASTNQTSMYLCASSRQGSSYEQYFGPGTRLTVT.